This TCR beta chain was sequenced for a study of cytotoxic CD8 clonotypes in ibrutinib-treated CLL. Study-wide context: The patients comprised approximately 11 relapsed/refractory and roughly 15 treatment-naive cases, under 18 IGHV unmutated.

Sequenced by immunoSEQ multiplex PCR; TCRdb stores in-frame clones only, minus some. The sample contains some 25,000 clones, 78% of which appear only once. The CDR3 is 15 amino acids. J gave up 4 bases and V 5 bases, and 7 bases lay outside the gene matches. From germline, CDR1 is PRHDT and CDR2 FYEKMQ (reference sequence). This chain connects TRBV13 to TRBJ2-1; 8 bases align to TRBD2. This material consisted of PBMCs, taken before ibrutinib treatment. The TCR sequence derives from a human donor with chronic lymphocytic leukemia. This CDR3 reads CASSAGTRIYNEQFF. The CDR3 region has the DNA TGTGCCAGCAGCGCCGGGACTAGGATTTACAATGAGCAGTTCTTC.